The 29 T cell receptor beta chains below were found in one sample sequenced in a study of T cells in localized non-small cell lung cancer. Produced via immunoSEQ multiplex PCR; TCRdb's table is partial and in-frame only. Of over 30,000 clones in the sample, under 90% are singletons; the top ten hold 4% to 5%. This sample comprised peripheral blood, obtained before any cancer treatment. The origin of the receptors is a man aged 35 to 69 with stage I lung adenocarcinoma.

This clone was observed a few times. The rearrangement joins TRBV7-6 to TRBJ1-5, with a weak D call TRBD1 (6 bases). The CDR3 length is 15 residues. Between the trimmed V and J ends, which lost 8 bases and 3 bases, there was a span of 17 bases. In germline, CDR1 is SGHVS, CDR2 FNYEAQ. The CDR3 sequence is CASSRGAGDNQPQHF. In nucleotides, the CDR3 is TGTGCCAGCTCCCGGGGGGCTGGGGACAATCAGCCCCAGCATTTT.

The chain recombines TRBV27 with TRBJ2-3; the D gene is possibly TRBD2 (6 bases). The germline V gene encodes CDR1 MNHEY and CDR2 SMNVEV (reference sequence). Deletions cut 10 bases from V and 2 bases from J, with 16 bases between. CDR3 length equals 14 residues. CDR3 in amino acids: CATKVRDFTDTQYF. The CDR3 DNA reads as TGTGCCACCAAGGTCAGGGACTTCACAGATACGCAGTATTTT.

The V gene is TRBV25-1, the J gene TRBJ1-2; 7 bases fit TRBD1. CDR3 length: 12 residues. After removal of 8 bases from V and 4 bases from J, the junction contained 4 bases not matched to a gene. Germline V gene sequence: CDR1 MGHDK, CDR2 SYGVNS. The CDR3 spells CASSGTAYGYTF. The DNA of the CDR3 is TGTGCCAGCTCCGGGACAGCCTATGGCTACACCTTC.

The V call is TRBV30, the J call TRBJ1-5, with D possibly TRBD1 on 5 matching bases. The CDR3 has 13 amino acids. Germline values: CDR1 GTSNPN, CDR2 SVGIG (reference sequence). V was cut by 0 bases and J by 7 bases, with 10 bases left in between. The chain's CDR3 is CAWSVGGDQPQHF. CDR3 DNA: TGTGCCTGGAGTGTAGGAGGGGACCAGCCCCAGCATTTT. The whole variable domain, remainder taken from reference TRBV30 and TRBJ1-5, is SQTIHQWPATLVQPVGSPLSLECTVEGTSNPNLYWYRQAAGRGLQLLFYSVGIGQISSEVPQNLSASRPQDRQFILSSKKLLLSDSGFYLCAWSVGGDQPQHFGDGTRLSIL.

The chain uses TRBV5-1 and TRBJ2-3, with 12 bases lining up with TRBD2. CDR3 length equals 16 residues. Germline V gene lookup returns CDR1 SGHRS and CDR2 YFSETQ. V lost 1 base, J lost 5 bases, and 5 bases stayed unmatched. CDR3 protein: CASSLRPLAGGDTQYF. CDR3 sequence (DNA): TGCGCCAGCAGCTTGAGGCCACTAGCGGGGGGAGATACGCAGTATTTT.

There are a few counts of this clone. This sample includes further DNA sequences coding for the same CDR3. The V and J genes are TRBV20-1 and TRBJ2-5; no definite D call. Trimming left V 1 base short and J 3 bases short, with 3 bases between. The CDR3 has 11 residues. Per the germline V gene, CDR1 is DFQATT and CDR2 is SNEGSKA (reference sequence). CDR3 protein: CSARAEETQYF. The CDR3 nucleotides read TGCAGTGCTAGAGCTGAAGAGACCCAGTACTTC.

V gene TRBV4-2 combines with J gene TRBJ2-4; unclear D gene. Germline V gene data show CDR1 as LGHNA and CDR2 as YNFKEQ. This CDR3 has 16 amino acids. V shed 1 base and J shed 5 bases, with 15 bases lying between them. The CDR3 coding sequence is TGTGCCAGCAGCCAAGTAAGTGGCCTCAGCCAAAACATTCAGTACTTC. Translated, it gives CASSQVSGLSQNIQYF.

The V call is TRBV27, the J call TRBJ1-1; 7 bases are shared with TRBD1. This CDR3 is built from 13 residues. The junction had 13 bases not matched to a gene; V was cut back by 5 bases and J by 13 bases. Germline V CDR1 and CDR2: MNHEY, SMNVEV (reference sequence). CDR3 nucleotides: TGTGCCAGCAGTCGAGAGACAGGGTTGATAGTTTTCTTT. Its translation: CASSRETGLIVFF.

V usage is TRBV2 and J usage is TRBJ2-7; 9 bases match TRBD1. Germline V gives CDR1 SNHLY, CDR2 FYNNEI. V lost 10 bases, J lost 5 bases, and 9 bases stayed unmatched. This CDR3 is built from 13 residues. The CDR3 nucleotides are TGTGCCATTTCTCGACAGGGGGTCGACGAGCAGTACTTC. Translation: CAISRQGVDEQYF.

The rearrangement uses TRBV5-1 and TRBJ2-5, with TRBD2 as a possible D gene (7 bases). V lost 4 bases to trimming and J lost 5 bases, with 15 bases between them. This CDR3 is built from 14 residues. Looked up from germline, CDR1 is SGHRS and CDR2 is YFSETQ. The CDR3 sequence: CASSRGGASETQYF. CDR3 DNA sequence: TGCGCCAGCAGCCGAGGGGGGGCATCGGAGACCCAGTACTTC.

The chain employs TRBV11-3 and TRBJ2-1, with 7 bases matching TRBD1. V was pared by 4 bases and J by 6 bases, with 6 bases of the junction left unmatched. The V gene's germline CDR1 is SGHNT and CDR2 YENEEA. The CDR3 is 14 residues long. The CDR3 DNA reads TGTGCCAGCAGCTCAGGGGGTGACTTCAATGAGCAGTTCTTC. Its protein product is CASSSGGDFNEQFF.

The V and J genes are TRBV19 and TRBJ1-2; maybe TRBD1 (5 bases). Germline assignment: CDR1 LNHDA and CDR2 SQIVND (reference sequence). Trimming removed 6 bases at V and 6 bases at J, with 11 bases between. The CDR3 extends over 12 amino acids. CDR3 sequence (DNA): TGTGCCAGTAGCGGAGGGGTGAATGGCTACACCTTC. This codes for CASSGGVNGYTF.

A few counts support this clone. The chain is built from TRBV25-1 and TRBJ1-1; D is undetermined. The CDR3 sequence is 14 residues long. Germline V gene lookup returns CDR1 MGHDK and CDR2 SYGVNS. The V end was cut by 1 base, the J end by 7 bases, with 13 bases between. The CDR3 loop reads CASSEWYDEVEAFF. The CDR3 nucleotides are TGTGCCAGCAGTGAATGGTACGACGAGGTTGAAGCTTTCTTT. Combining the CDR3 with reference TRBV25-1 and TRBJ1-1 gives the whole variable domain EADIYQTPRYLVIGTGKKITLECSQTMGHDKMYWYQQDPGMELHLIHYSYGVNSTEKGDLSSESTVSRIRTEHFPLTLESARPSHTSQYLCASSEWYDEVEAFFGQGTRLTVV.

This chain connects TRBV14 to TRBJ2-7; 7 bases line up with TRBD1. This CDR3 has 13 amino acids. Germline V gives CDR1 SGHDN, CDR2 FVKESK. Trimming took 6 bases from V and 2 from J; bases not matched to a gene: 4. CDR3 amino acids: CASSLDRTYEQYF. CDR3 coding DNA: TGTGCCAGCAGTCTGGACAGGACCTACGAGCAGTACTTC.

This clone was observed a single time. The gene calls are TRBV5-1 and TRBJ2-5, with TRBD2 matching over 8 bases. The CDR3 length is 14 residues. V lost 3 bases and J lost 3; bases outside the gene matches: 4. Germline V CDR1 and CDR2: SGHRS, YFSETQ. CDR3 loop: CASSSGGTEETQYF. The CDR3 region has the DNA TGCGCCAGCAGCTCGGGGGGGACTGAAGAGACCCAGTACTTC.

The gene calls are TRBV9 and TRBJ1-5, with TRBD1 identical over 7 bases. In germline, CDR1 is SGDLS, CDR2 YYNGEE. This CDR3 comprises 14 residues. J was trimmed by 4 bases and V by 2 bases; bases with no gene match: 3. In DNA form, the CDR3 reads TGTGCCAGCAGCGTCGGGACAGATAATCAGCCCCAGCATTTT. The encoded protein is CASSVGTDNQPQHF. The variable domain in full, completed from reference TRBV9 and TRBJ1-5, reads DSGVTQTPKHLITATGQRVTLRCSPRSGDLSVYWYQQSLDQGLQFLIQYYNGEERAKGNILERFSAQQFPDLHSELNLSSLELGDSALYFCASSVGTDNQPQHFGDGTRLSIL.

V and J are TRBV7-2 and TRBJ1-5, with 9 bases identical to TRBD1. The germline V gene has CDR1 SGHTA and CDR2 FQGNSA. Trimming at V came to 5 bases and at J to 6 bases, leaving 8 bases not matched to a gene. The CDR3 has 15 residues. CDR3 nucleotide sequence: TGTGCCAGCAGCCGCCCGGGACAGGGTGCTCAGCCCCAGCATTTT. Translation: CASSRPGQGAQPQHF.

This chain joins TRBV5-1 and TRBJ2-7; D gene unclear. CDR1 and CDR2 (germline): SGHRS, YFSETQ. V lost 0 bases and J 4 bases, leaving 5 bases between the germline ends. This CDR3 has 12 residues. The CDR3 DNA reads TGCGCCAGCAGCTTGGTTGGTTACGAGCAGTACTTC. Amino acid sequence: CASSLVGYEQYF.

This clone was seen just once. The chain couples TRBV5-1 to TRBJ2-3, with TRBD1 identical over 8 bases. This CDR3 is 17 amino acids long. Looked up from germline, CDR1 is SGHRS and CDR2 is YFSETQ. Trimming removed 0 bases from V and 5 bases from J; junction bases left unmatched: 11. As DNA, the CDR3 is TGCGCCAGCAGCTTGGGGGTCGTGCAGGGGGCCCGAGATACGCAGTATTTT. Translated: CASSLGVVQGARDTQYF. The entire variable domain, with the rest obtained from reference TRBV5-1 and TRBJ2-3, is as follows: KAGVTQTPRYLIKTRGQQVTLSCSPISGHRSVSWYQQTPGQGLQFLFEYFSETQRNKGNFPGRFSGRQFSNSRSEMNVSTLELGDSALYLCASSLGVVQGARDTQYFGPGTRLTVL.

The chain combines TRBV19 with TRBJ1-5; 7 bases map to TRBD1. Germline-derived CDR1 and CDR2 are LNHDA and SQIVND (reference sequence). V was pared by 2 bases and J by 2 bases, with 0 bases of the junction left unmatched. This CDR3 comprises 14 residues. The CDR3 sequence: CASSITGGNQPQHF. Written as DNA, the CDR3 is TGTGCCAGTAGTATAACAGGGGGCAATCAGCCCCAGCATTTT.

V and J are TRBV11-2 and TRBJ1-1, with D possibly matching TRBD1 (6 bases). V shed 5 bases and J shed 11 bases, with 27 bases lying between them. CDR3 size: 16 residues. Germline loops: CDR1 SGHAT, CDR2 FQNNGV. CDR3 residues: CASSPWGVGGVMGAFF. The CDR3 DNA reads TGTGCCAGCAGCCCCTGGGGGGTTGGGGGCGTAATGGGCGCTTTCTTT.

The CDR3 region is CASSEATGGEAFF. The CDR3 coding sequence is TGTGCCAGCAGTGAAGCGACAGGGGGTGAAGCTTTCTTT. The chain links TRBV6-1 to TRBJ1-1; 9 bases map to TRBD1. V gave up 0 bases and J gave up 7 bases; unmatched junction bases: 0. This CDR3 has 13 residues. Germline CDR1 is MNHNS and CDR2 is SASEGT.

This clone has just one count. V gene TRBV10-2 combines with J gene TRBJ1-5; no clear D. The V and J ends lost 3 bases and 9 bases respectively, with 15 bases between them. The CDR3 loop spans 14 amino acids. Germline V CDR1 and CDR2: WSHSY, SAAADI. As DNA, the CDR3 is TGCGCCAGCAGTGACGACTCCACCGCGGTGCCCCAGCATTTT. Translated, it gives CASSDDSTAVPQHF.

The chain joins TRBV6-1 to TRBJ1-2, with D maybe TRBD1 (6 bases). V lost 0 bases and J lost 8, with 13 bases in between. The CDR3 is 14 amino acids. Germline loops: CDR1 MNHNS, CDR2 SASEGT. For the CDR3, the DNA is TGTGCCAGCAGTGAAGCGACAGGATGGAGGGGCTACACCTTC. This encodes CASSEATGWRGYTF.

The chain combines TRBV19 with TRBJ1-3; D call uncertain. The CDR3 consists of 15 residues. V was clipped by 3 bases and J by 0 bases, with 9 bases between them. Germline-derived CDR1 and CDR2 are LNHDA and SQIVND (reference sequence). CDR3 loop: CASSIVTLSGNTIYF. The CDR3 DNA follows: TGTGCCAGTAGTATTGTGACCCTCTCTGGAAACACCATATATTTT.

V usage is TRBV19 and J usage is TRBJ1-1; no reliable D call. Per the germline V gene, CDR1 is LNHDA and CDR2 is SQIVND (reference sequence). The CDR3 runs 13 residues. V lost 2 bases and J 6 bases, leaving 10 bases between the germline ends. The CDR3 bases are TGTGCCAGTAGTATAACCAGGAGGGCTGAAGCTTTCTTT. It is translated as CASSITRRAEAFF.

The V and J genes are TRBV7-2 and TRBJ2-3; 10 positions match TRBD2. Trimming cost V 2 bases and J 5 bases; bases outside gene matches: 7. Germline CDR1 SGHTA, CDR2 FQGNSA. The CDR3 spans 16 residues. The CDR3 sequence is CASSLKAGGSGDTQYF. The CDR3, as DNA: TGTGCCAGCAGCTTAAAAGCGGGGGGGAGTGGAGATACGCAGTATTTT.

V gene TRBV18 combines with J gene TRBJ2-2; TRBD1 aligns across 8 bases. Germline V gene sequence: CDR1 KGHSH, CDR2 LQKENI. Germline trimming cut 4 bases from V and 1 base from J; bases unmatched to any gene: 11. The CDR3 consists of 18 residues. The CDR3 protein is CASSLLPLGQGNTGELFF. CDR3 DNA sequence: TGTGCCAGCTCACTCCTACCCCTTGGACAGGGGAACACCGGGGAGCTGTTTTTT.

This clone was observed once. V and J are TRBV5-4 and TRBJ2-7; D gene uncertain. CDR3 length: 12 amino acids. Trimming left V 1 base short and J 3 bases short, with 5 bases between. CDR1 is SGHNT and CDR2 is YYREEE in the germline V gene (reference sequence). CDR3 loop: CASSLTDYEQYF. The CDR3 DNA reads as TGTGCCAGCAGCTTGACAGACTACGAGCAGTACTTC.